The rows below give T cell receptor beta chains drawn from one sample of a study of T cells after yellow fever vaccination. One entry per CDR3 protein, called by TCRdb with MiXCR from the 5' RACE reads. The profile shows hundreds of thousands of distinct CDR3 sequences, about 13% of them singletons. Material: PBMCs, obtained on the day of the yellow fever booster vaccination. The receptors originated from a man between 25 and 39 years old who received the YFV17D yellow fever vaccine. CDR3s include the opening cysteine and the closing phenylalanine or tryptophan. Each record gives: CDR3 length, J gene, D gene, V gene, clone size, CDR3 protein, CDR3 DNA. The D gene is left open where the match is weak. The size entry is marked missing in some rows and otherwise reads once, few, many or a size class.

>15|TRBJ2-7|TRBD2|TRBV12-3/TRBV12-4|.
CASSPQAGVSYEQYF
TGTGCCAGCAGTCCGCAAGCGGGGGTTTCCTACGAGCAGTACTTC
>16|TRBJ2-2|.|TRBV11-2|.
CASSLGPSMGFGELFF
TGTGCCAGCAGCTTAGGACCCTCGATGGGCTTCGGGGAGCTGTTTTTT
>14|TRBJ1-5|.|TRBV4-3|.
CASSQVVGGQPQHF
TGCGCCAGCAGCCAAGTGGTGGGGGGACAGCCCCAGCATTTT
>13|TRBJ2-7|.|TRBV5-1|.
CASSLPPVYEQYF
TGCGCCAGCAGCTTACCGCCGGTCTACGAGCAGTACTTC
>13|TRBJ2-3|.|TRBV20-1|.
CSAIGERTDTQYF
TGCAGTGCTATAGGGGAACGCACAGATACGCAGTATTTT
>17|TRBJ1-3|.|TRBV5-1|.
CASSSHEGRFSGNTIYF
TGCGCCAGCAGCTCCCACGAAGGTCGATTCTCTGGAAACACCATATATTTT
>15|TRBJ2-5|.|TRBV6-5|few
CASSYQSGGGETQYF
TGTGCCAGCAGTTACCAGAGCGGAGGGGGGGAGACCCAGTACTTC
>17|TRBJ2-2|.|TRBV6-1|.
CASRLINGSGNTGELFF
TGTGCCAGCAGACTTATTAACGGGAGCGGCAACACCGGGGAGCTGTTTTTT
>12|TRBJ1-2|TRBD1|TRBV20-1|.
CSAPTGAYGYTF
TGCAGTGCCCCGACAGGGGCGTATGGCTACACCTTC
>15|TRBJ2-3|.|TRBV19|.
CASSIGRTSTDTQYF
TGTGCCAGTAGTATCGGTAGGACTAGCACAGATACGCAGTATTTT
>15|TRBJ2-5|TRBD1|TRBV7-9|few
CASSFGQGLGETQYF
TGTGCCAGCAGCTTCGGACAGGGTCTAGGGGAGACCCAGTACTTC
>15|TRBJ2-7|TRBD1|TRBV7-8|.
CASSRDRGLSYEQYF
TGTGCCAGCAGCCGGGACAGGGGCCTTTCCTACGAGCAGTACTTC
>13|TRBJ2-5|.|TRBV29-1|few
CSVGKHLQETQYF
TGCAGCGTTGGAAAACATCTACAAGAGACCCAGTACTTC
>13|TRBJ1-2|.|TRBV12-3/TRBV12-4|.
CASKDPYQEGYTF
TGTGCCAGCAAAGACCCCTATCAGGAGGGCTACACCTTC
>13|TRBJ1-1|.|TRBV5-1|few
CASTYRVNTEAFF
TGCGCCAGCACCTACAGGGTGAACACTGAAGCTTTCTTT
>13|TRBJ2-7|TRBD1|TRBV12-3/TRBV12-4|.
CASTKGQIYEQYF
TGTGCCAGCACCAAGGGACAGATCTACGAGCAGTACTTC
>11|TRBJ2-1|.|TRBV25-1|few
CAIQTGNEQFF
TGTGCCATCCAAACTGGGAATGAGCAGTTCTTC
>14|TRBJ1-1|.|TRBV3-1|few
CASSQRQPNTEAFF
TGTGCCAGCAGCCAACGGCAGCCGAACACTGAAGCTTTCTTT
>11|TRBJ2-7|.|TRBV7-2|.
CASQSFYEQYF
TGTGCCAGCCAGAGTTTTTACGAGCAGTACTTC
>16|TRBJ2-3|.|TRBV19|few
CASSIDPSGYPDTQYF
TGTGCCAGTAGTATAGATCCCAGCGGTTACCCAGATACGCAGTATTTT
>16|TRBJ2-1|.|TRBV5-4|.
CASSHISRGGRDEQFF
TGTGCCAGCAGCCATATTTCGCGGGGCGGCAGGGACGAGCAGTTCTTC
>13|TRBJ1-5|.|TRBV6-2/TRBV6-3|few
CASTTVGRQPQHF
TGTGCCAGCACCACCGTAGGGCGGCAGCCCCAGCATTTT
>15|TRBJ2-3|.|TRBV7-8|many
CASSSIGSATDTQYF
TGTGCCAGCAGCTCCATTGGGTCAGCCACCGATACGCAGTATTTT
>14|TRBJ1-2|.|TRBV4-3|.
CASSQEVGTGGYTF
TGCGCCAGCAGCCAAGAGGTCGGTACTGGGGGCTACACCTTC
>15|TRBJ2-2|TRBD2|TRBV27|few
CASSLGTRGGGELFF
TGTGCCAGCAGCCTCGGGACTAGGGGAGGCGGGGAGCTGTTTTTT
>13|TRBJ2-1|TRBD2|TRBV6-2/TRBV6-3|.
CASRAGDRNEQFF
TGTGCCAGCAGAGCGGGAGACAGAAATGAGCAGTTCTTC
>16|TRBJ2-2|.|TRBV7-8|.
CASSSPRSGDTGELFF
TGTGCCAGCAGCTCCCCGAGATCGGGGGACACCGGGGAGCTGTTTTTT
>13|TRBJ2-3|.|TRBV20-1|.
CSAETESTDTQYF
TGCAGTGCGGAGACGGAAAGCACAGATACGCAGTATTTT
>18|TRBJ1-6|TRBD1|TRBV6-5|.
CARLPPPQGKWVNSPLHF
TGTGCCAGGCTCCCTCCCCCACAGGGGAAGTGGGTTAATTCACCCCTCCACTTT
>13|TRBJ2-3|.|TRBV5-4|.
CASSLVVEDTQYF
TGTGCCAGCAGCTTGGTAGTCGAAGATACGCAGTATTTT
>18|TRBJ2-7|TRBD2|TRBV4-2|few
CASSQDGGGLAGSYEQYF
TGTGCCAGCAGCCAAGATGGGGGAGGACTAGCGGGCTCCTACGAGCAGTACTTC
>15|TRBJ2-5|.|TRBV7-8|many
CASSLVDRHQETQYF
TGTGCCAGCAGCTTAGTGGATAGGCACCAAGAGACCCAGTACTTC
>17|TRBJ1-2|TRBD1|TRBV7-3|few
CASEVGQETGFNYGYTF
TGTGCCAGCGAAGTAGGCCAAGAGACAGGGTTTAACTATGGCTACACCTTC
>16|TRBJ2-7|.|TRBV20-1|.
CSATGHMPPLPPEQYF
TGCAGTGCTACAGGTCACATGCCCCCTCTACCACCCGAGCAGTACTTC
>17|TRBJ2-5|TRBD2|TRBV4-1|few
CASSQGSWRESQETQYF
TGCGCCAGCAGCCAAGGGAGCTGGCGGGAGAGCCAAGAGACCCAGTACTTC
>12|TRBJ1-2|.|TRBV6-1|.
CASTGGFYGYTF
TGTGCCAGCACTGGGGGTTTCTATGGCTACACCTTC
>16|TRBJ2-1|TRBD2|TRBV7-8|.
CASSPMTSGRRHEQFF
TGTGCCAGCAGTCCGATGACTAGCGGGAGAAGGCATGAGCAGTTCTTC
>16|TRBJ1-5|TRBD1|TRBV28|few
CASSPRGTVSNQPQHF
TGTGCCAGCAGTCCTAGGGGGACAGTTAGCAATCAGCCCCAGCATTTT
>13|TRBJ1-1|.|TRBV5-1|once
CASSLLLESEAFF
TGCGCCAGCAGCTTGTTGCTAGAATCTGAAGCTTTCTTT
>15|TRBJ1-1|.|TRBV7-2|few
CASSLAEIHLTEAFF
TGTGCCAGCAGCTTAGCGGAAATTCACCTCACTGAAGCTTTCTTT
>15|TRBJ2-1|.|TRBV7-2|few
CASSLRQGPYNEQFF
TGTGCCAGCAGCTTAAGGCAGGGACCCTACAATGAGCAGTTCTTC
>12|TRBJ2-7|.|TRBV20-1|.
CSARGMAYEQYF
TGCAGTGCTAGGGGTATGGCCTACGAGCAGTACTTC
>14|TRBJ2-7|TRBD1|TRBV7-2|.
CASRPGTGDYEQYF
TGTGCCAGCAGACCTGGGACAGGGGACTACGAGCAGTACTTC
>15|TRBJ2-5|.|TRBV5-5|.
CASSLIGVREETQYF
TGTGCCAGCAGCTTGATAGGGGTCCGAGAAGAGACCCAGTACTTC
>15|TRBJ2-7|.|TRBV12-3/TRBV12-4|few
CASSLGEQGPLEQYF
TGTGCCAGCAGTTTAGGGGAGCAGGGGCCCCTCGAGCAGTACTTC
>15|TRBJ2-3|TRBD1|TRBV5-1|.
CASSEGQRSTDTQYF
TGCGCCAGCAGCGAGGGACAGCGGAGCACAGATACGCAGTATTTT
>13|TRBJ2-1|.|TRBV10-3|.
CAISEGYDNEQFF
TGTGCCATCAGTGAAGGGTATGACAATGAGCAGTTCTTC
>13|TRBJ2-7|.|TRBV6-5|.
CASSYGQNYEQYF
TGTGCCAGCAGTTACGGACAGAACTACGAGCAGTACTTC
>19|TRBJ2-1|.|TRBV15|many
CATSRPTERPLKSLNEQFF
TGTGCCACCAGCAGACCTACAGAAAGGCCACTCAAAAGTCTCAATGAGCAGTTCTTC
>16|TRBJ2-1|TRBD2|TRBV3-1|.
CASSPFGLAGVNEQFF
TGTGCCAGCAGCCCGTTTGGACTAGCGGGGGTCAATGAGCAGTTCTTC
>19|TRBJ1-2|.|TRBV20-1|.
CSASSPEGFDSILNYGYTF
TGCAGTGCTAGCTCGCCCGAAGGATTTGACAGCATCCTAAACTATGGCTACACCTTC
>12|TRBJ2-5|.|TRBV11-2|few
CASSQGPQTQYF
TGTGCCAGCAGCCAGGGCCCCCAGACCCAGTACTTC
>15|TRBJ2-3|TRBD1|TRBV27|.
CASSPDRGNGDTQYF
TGTGCCAGCAGCCCAGACAGGGGGAACGGAGATACGCAGTATTTT
>13|TRBJ2-7|.|TRBV6-1|few
CASTKGGLYEQYF
TGTGCCAGCACCAAGGGCGGGCTCTACGAGCAGTACTTC
>18|TRBJ2-3|TRBD2|TRBV18|many
CASSPLLAGGASTDTQYF
TGTGCCAGCTCACCGCTACTAGCGGGGGGCGCTAGCACAGATACGCAGTATTTT
>17|TRBJ2-3|.|TRBV10-3|few
CAIRDRDSKTSTDTQYF
TGTGCCATCAGAGACCGGGACTCCAAGACTAGCACAGATACGCAGTATTTT
>17|TRBJ2-5|TRBD2|TRBV27|few
CASSLRGGLAGVETQYF
TGTGCCAGCAGTCTTAGGGGGGGACTAGCGGGAGTTGAGACCCAGTACTTC
>15|TRBJ2-2|TRBD2|TRBV6-1|.
CASRAGGGPPGELFF
TGTGCCAGCAGGGCAGGCGGGGGGCCCCCCGGGGAGCTGTTTTTT
>11|TRBJ2-5|.|TRBV15|few
CATSLQGTQYF
TGTGCCACCAGCCTCCAAGGGACCCAGTACTTC